Listed below are T cell receptor beta chains from one sample, sequenced in a study of blood T cell repertoires in COVID-19. TCRdb's copy holds only in-frame clones and misses some; the assay was immunoSEQ multiplex PCR. The table lists 150,000 to 160,000 clones, around 83% of them singletons, with over 25% in the top ten. The sequenced material came from peripheral blood. These receptors all stem from a woman aged 55-69 years with acute or convalescent COVID-19. Each CDR3 is given with its conserved first and last residue. The order of the fields is J gene, clone size, D gene, V gene, CDR3 protein, CDR3 DNA. The D gene is left open where the match is weak. Part of the rows lack a size; the others show once, few, many or a class for expanded clones.

>TRBJ1-3|NA|NA|TRBV3-1/TRBV3-2
CASSLVTSGGNTIYF
TGTGCCAGCAGCCTCGTAACGTCGGGGGGAAACACCATATATTTT
>TRBJ1-5|few|TRBD1|TRBV10-3
CAISRTGRDSNQPQHF
TGTGCCATCAGTCGGACAGGAAGGGATAGCAATCAGCCCCAGCATTTT
>TRBJ1-5|NA|TRBD1|TRBV7-9
CASSLGSGTGNQPQHF
TGTGCCAGCAGCTTAGGGTCCGGGACAGGGAATCAGCCCCAGCATTTT
>TRBJ2-7|NA|NA|TRBV10-3
CAISESVGYEQYF
TGTGCCATCAGTGAGTCGGTCGGCTACGAGCAGTACTTC
>TRBJ2-3|NA|NA|TRBV6-6
CASSDNRQASDTQYF
TGTGCCAGCAGTGATAATAGACAGGCTTCAGATACGCAGTATTTT
>TRBJ1-5|NA|TRBD1|TRBV30
CAWAPKGAYQPQHF
TGTGCCTGGGCCCCTAAGGGGGCATATCAGCCCCAGCATTTT
>TRBJ1-6|NA|TRBD1|TRBV18
CASSPQGDSPLHF
TGTGCCAGCTCACCCCAGGGGGACTCACCCCTCCACTTT
>TRBJ1-6|NA|TRBD1|TRBV11-2
CASSPQLGTGFSPLHF
TGTGCCAGCAGCCCACAGTTGGGGACAGGCTTTTCACCCCTCCACTTT
>TRBJ1-2|NA|NA|TRBV11-2
CASSLAGGFYGYTF
TGTGCCAGCAGCTTAGCGGGGGGCTTCTATGGCTACACCTTC
>TRBJ2-4|NA|NA|TRBV3-1/TRBV3-2
CASSPEGVRAKNIQYF
TGTGCCAGCAGCCCTGAGGGCGTTCGGGCCAAAAACATTCAGTACTTC
>TRBJ1-6|NA|NA|TRBV11-1
CASSLRQGKSPLHF
TGTGCCAGCAGCTTGCGGCAGGGGAAGTCACCCCTCCACTTT
>TRBJ1-5|once|NA|TRBV19
CASSSGRELRNQPQHF
TGTGCCAGTAGCAGTGGGCGAGAGTTACGGAATCAGCCCCAGCATTTT
>TRBJ2-4|NA|NA|TRBV2
CASSRVEIAKNIQYF
TGTGCCAGCAGTCGGGTTGAAATAGCCAAAAACATTCAGTACTTC
>TRBJ2-1|NA|NA|TRBV11-2
CASSLEVGEQFF
TGTGCCAGCAGCTTAGAAGTAGGGGAACAGTTCTTC
>TRBJ2-1|NA|TRBD2|TRBV5-4
CASSRGDYSSSYNEQFF
TGTGCCAGCAGCCGGGGGGACTACTCCAGCTCCTACAATGAGCAGTTCTTC
>TRBJ1-4|NA|TRBD1|TRBV9
CASSVGTGIEKLFF
TGTGCCAGCAGCGTAGGGACAGGCATTGAAAAACTGTTTTTT
>TRBJ2-1|NA|TRBD2|TRBV2
CASSWTSGHYNEQFF
TGTGCCAGCAGTTGGACTAGCGGGCACTACAATGAGCAGTTCTTC
>TRBJ1-4|NA|NA|TRBV4-1
CASSQAQGTTNEKLFF
TGCGCCAGCAGCCAGGCGCAGGGTACAACTAATGAAAAACTGTTTTTT
>TRBJ2-5|NA|NA|TRBV11-2
CASSSGETQYF
TGTGCCAGCAGCTCCGGAGAGACCCAGTACTTC
>TRBJ1-5|NA|TRBD1|TRBV6-5
CASSYPRTGNQPQHF
TGTGCCAGCAGTTACCCCAGGACAGGGAATCAGCCCCAGCATTTT
>TRBJ1-3|NA|NA|TRBV28
CASSNSLSGNTIYF
TGTGCCAGCAGTAACTCCCTCTCTGGAAACACCATATATTTT
>TRBJ1-1|NA|NA|TRBV21-1
CASSKPGGEAFF
TGTGCCAGCAGCAAACCTGGGGGCGAAGCTTTCTTT
>TRBJ1-2|NA|NA|TRBV5-1
CASSPSGHRYGYTF
TGCGCCAGCAGCCCTTCGGGACACCGCTATGGCTACACCTTC
>TRBJ1-4|NA|NA|TRBV28
CASSLFGGGNEKLFF
TGTGCCAGCAGTTTATTTGGGGGAGGGAATGAAAAACTGTTTTTT
>TRBJ2-5|NA|TRBD1|TRBV7-9
CASSTGTGIKETQYF
TGTGCCAGCAGCACCGGGACAGGGATTAAAGAGACCCAGTACTTC
>TRBJ1-5|NA|NA|TRBV12-3/TRBV12-4
CASSLNRDISHF
TGTGCCAGCAGTCTCAATCGGGACATCTCCCATTTT
>TRBJ1-1|NA|TRBD1|TRBV6-5
CASNMGQEAFF
TGTGCCAGCAACATGGGACAGGAAGCTTTCTTT
>TRBJ1-1|NA|NA|TRBV30
CAWSPRRRATEAFF
TGTGCCTGGAGCCCCCGCAGGCGTGCCACTGAAGCTTTCTTT
>TRBJ2-3|NA|NA|TRBV3-1/TRBV3-2
CASSLPGSSTDTQYF
TGTGCCAGCAGCCTCCCAGGGTCTAGCACAGATACGCAGTATTTT
>TRBJ1-1|once|TRBD1|TRBV12-5
CASGQGGIGAEAFF
TGTGCTAGTGGGCAGGGGGGTATAGGCGCTGAAGCTTTCTTT
>TRBJ2-3|NA|TRBD1|TRBV19
CASSTGTGEDTQYF
TGTGCCAGTAGTACGGGGACAGGGGAAGATACGCAGTATTTT
>TRBJ1-3|NA|NA|TRBV2
CASRLDSGNTIYF
TGTGCCAGCAGGCTAGACTCTGGAAACACCATATATTTT
>TRBJ2-5|few|TRBD2|TRBV4-1
CASAEIGTSSYQETQYF
TGCGCCAGCGCCGAGATAGGGACTAGCTCCTACCAAGAGACCCAGTACTTC
>TRBJ1-4|NA|TRBD1|TRBV19
CASSMGQVPNEKLFF
TGTGCCAGTAGTATGGGACAGGTCCCGAATGAAAAACTGTTTTTT
>TRBJ2-2|NA|NA|TRBV27
CASSYNRNTGELFF
TGTGCCAGCAGTTACAACAGAAACACCGGGGAGCTGTTTTTT